This entry lists 11 T cell receptor beta chains sequenced from one sample in a study of technical replicates of blood from a few donors (dated by TCRdb to 2017 to 2019). The receptor library was made with the immunoSEQ multiplex PCR assay. This is the immuneACCESS table as TCRdb keeps it, with only in-frame sequences that have V and J called. A part of the clones is gone; compared with another copy, unresolved V genes explain less than half, and the rest is unexplained. The sample table records 95,000 or so clones; roughly 96% of these occur just once. The ten largest make up almost 0.35% of the sample. Sequencing was carried out using T cells isolated from PBMCs. These receptor sequences come from a human donor in good health.

The V gene is TRBV18, the J gene TRBJ1-2; no reliable D call. Trimming pared 3 bases from V and 8 bases from J, leaving 22 bases between. CDR3 size: 16 residues. The V gene's germline CDR1 is KGHSH and CDR2 LQKENI. The CDR3 bases are TGTGCCAGCTCACCGAGGGTACAGATTAAAGGAGGAGGCTACACCTTC. This translates into CASSPRVQIKGGGYTF.

V is TRBV4-3 and J is TRBJ2-1; perhaps TRBD2 as D (5 bases). Deletions cut 0 bases from V and 0 bases from J, with 6 bases between. Germline V gene sequence: CDR1 LGHNA, CDR2 YSLEER. CDR3 length: 15 amino acids. The DNA for the CDR3 is TGCGCCAGCAGCCAAGATCGGGGCTCCTACAATGAGCAGTTCTTC. This codes for CASSQDRGSYNEQFF.

J is TRBJ2-1 and V is TRBV7-9; a weak D match, TRBD2 (5 bases). This CDR3 is built from 11 residues. The ends were cut back, 7 bases at V and 5 bases at J, with 6 bases in the middle. The germline V gene has CDR1 SEHNR and CDR2 FQNEAQ (reference sequence). CDR3 sequence (DNA): TGTGCCAGCACCGGGAACAATGAGCAGTTCTTC. Amino acid sequence: CASTGNNEQFF.

The count of this clone is one. The chain recombines TRBV10-1 with TRBJ2-4; perhaps TRBD2 as D (6 bases). The CDR3 is made up of 20 amino acids. V lost 2 bases and J lost 3, with 26 bases in between. Germline CDR1 is WNHNN and CDR2 is SYGVQD (reference sequence). CDR3 bases: TGCGCCAGCAGTGAGAATCCCCTATGCGGGATCGAGTGGGGCAAAAACATTCAGTACTTC. As protein: CASSENPLCGIEWGKNIQYF.

The genes are TRBV28 and TRBJ2-5, with 7 bases that match TRBD1. The CDR3 length is 16 residues. Germline loops: CDR1 MDHEN, CDR2 SYDVKM. J gave up 0 bases and V 3 bases, and 7 bases lay outside the gene matches. For the CDR3, the DNA is TGTGCCAGCAGTTTTACCGGGACAGTGTACCAAGAGACCCAGTACTTC. Amino acids: CASSFTGTVYQETQYF.

The chain is built from TRBV7-7 and TRBJ2-1, with 7 bases lining up with TRBD1. The CDR3 sequence is 16 residues long. Germline V lookup: CDR1 SSHAT, CDR2 FNYEAQ (reference sequence). With 5 bases clipped from V and 7 bases from J, the junction kept 14 bases outside the gene matches. The chain's CDR3 is CASSPGLLEGANEQFF. Here the CDR3 DNA reads TGTGCCAGCAGCCCCGGACTCCTCGAGGGGGCTAATGAGCAGTTCTTC.

The chain has TRBV15 and TRBJ2-7, with D uncertain. Per germline, CDR1 LNHNV and CDR2 YYDKDF (reference sequence). The CDR3 is 14 amino acids. V was clipped by 0 bases and J by 0 bases, with 6 bases between them. The CDR3 coding sequence is TGTGCCACCAGCAGAGAGAGGAGCTCCTACGAGCAGTACTTC. Translated: CATSRERSSYEQYF.

The chain employs TRBV18 and TRBJ2-3; 9 bases agree with TRBD1. There are 12 residues in the CDR3. After removal of 6 bases from V and 5 bases from J, the junction contained 0 bases not matched to a gene. CDR1 and CDR2 from the germline V gene are KGHSH and LQKENI. The CDR3 nucleotides read TGTGCCAGCTCGGACAGGGGAGATACGCAGTATTTT. Translated, it gives CASSDRGDTQYF.

The rearrangement joins TRBV7-2 to TRBJ1-1, with no clear D. The CDR3 has 12 amino acids. With 2 bases removed from V and 10 bases from J, the gap between germline ends came to 11 bases. In germline, CDR1 is SGHTA, CDR2 FQGNSA. The CDR3 is CASSLSYIGAFF. CDR3 nucleotides: TGTGCCAGCAGCTTATCTTACATTGGAGCTTTCTTT.

This clone appeared once. J is TRBJ2-1 and V is TRBV19; TRBD2 agrees at 15 bases. In germline, CDR1 is LNHDA, CDR2 SQIVND (reference sequence). The V gene end was trimmed by 5 bases and the J gene end by 9 bases; junction bases not matched to a gene: 5. The CDR3 is 15 residues long. The CDR3 sequence is CASSWTSGRASEQFF. The CDR3, as DNA: TGTGCCAGTAGTTGGACTAGCGGGAGGGCCTCTGAGCAGTTCTTC. Together with reference TRBV19 and TRBJ2-1, the CDR3 gives the full variable domain: DGGITQSPKYLFRKEGQNVTLSCEQNLNHDAMYWYRQDPGQGLRLIYYSQIVNDFQKGDIAEGYSVSREKKESFPLTVTSAQKNPTAFYLCASSWTSGRASEQFFGPGTRLTVL.

The rearrangement uses TRBV6-6 and TRBJ2-3, with TRBD2 identical over 9 bases. Germline trimming cut 6 bases from V and 14 bases from J; bases unmatched to any gene: 6. CDR1 is MNHNY, CDR2 SVGAGI, per germline (reference sequence). The CDR3 totals 11 residues. CDR3 protein: CASSQHSGRYF. CDR3 DNA: TGTGCCAGCAGCCAACATAGCGGGAGGTATTTT.